The 16 T cell receptor beta chains below come from one sample, sequenced in a study of cytomegalovirus exposure and HLA in healthy donors. The PCR contained 60 Vbeta and 13 Jbeta primers. Clones were sequenced by immunoSEQ multiplex PCR, and TCRdb holds only the in-frame ones, with some missing. Of around 190,000 clones listed, 75% to 90% are singletons. Input material: PBMCs. These receptors were taken from a young woman in good health and CMV-seronegative.

The rearrangement joins TRBV7-3 to TRBJ2-2, with D uncertain. The germline V gene encodes CDR1 SGHTA and CDR2 FQGTGA. Trimming removed 5 bases at V and 0 bases at J, with 13 bases between. There are 16 residues in the CDR3. CDR3 in amino acids: CASSPRHDPNTGELFF. As DNA, the CDR3 is TGTGCCAGCAGCCCCCGACACGATCCGAACACCGGGGAGCTGTTTTTT.

Only one count was recorded for this clone. This chain uses TRBV7-9 with TRBJ1-2; D possibly corresponds to TRBD1 (6 bases). The V gene lost 5 bases and the J gene lost 7 bases, with 20 bases spanning the gap. The germline V gene encodes CDR1 SEHNR and CDR2 FQNEAQ (reference sequence). CDR3 length equals 15 residues. CDR3 residues: CASSTLDSQSRGYTF. CDR3 bases: TGTGCCAGCAGCACCCTGGACAGCCAGTCTCGTGGCTACACCTTC. The full variable domain, its missing parts supplied by reference TRBV7-9 and TRBJ1-2, is DTGVSQNPRHKITKRGQNVTFRCDPISEHNRLYWYRQTLGQGPEFLTYFQNEAQLEKSRLLSDRFSAERPKGSFSTLEIQRTEQGDSAMYLCASSTLDSQSRGYTFGSGTRLTVV.

The V and J genes are TRBV15 and TRBJ2-7; 10 bases are shared with TRBD1. Per the germline V gene, CDR1 is LNHNV and CDR2 is YYDKDF (reference sequence). The V segment lost 1 base and the J segment 3 bases; nucleotides outside the gene matches: 12. CDR3 length equals 18 residues. The DNA for the CDR3 is TGTGCCACCAGCAGAGGGCCGGGACAGGGGCACCAGAGCTACGAGCAGTACTTC. Translating it yields CATSRGPGQGHQSYEQYF.

The V and J genes are TRBV5-1 and TRBJ2-2, with TRBD2 identical over 13 bases. Per the germline V gene, CDR1 is SGHRS and CDR2 is YFSETQ. The CDR3 is 19 amino acids. J was trimmed by 3 bases and V by 4 bases; bases with no gene match: 12. The CDR3 region has the DNA TGCGCCAGCAGCCCAATCAGGACTAGCGGGAGAGAGGACACCGGGGAGCTGTTTTTT. Its translation: CASSPIRTSGREDTGELFF.

The chain uses TRBV7-2 and TRBJ2-1; 10 bases agree with TRBD2. This CDR3 contains 18 residues. The germline V gene encodes CDR1 SGHTA and CDR2 FQGNSA. V lost 2 bases, J lost 7 bases, and 14 bases stayed unmatched. The CDR3 DNA sequence: TGTGCCAGCAGCTTATCCACCCTGACTAGCGGGTCGGGGAATGAGCAGTTCTTC. Protein: CASSLSTLTSGSGNEQFF. Drawing the rest from reference TRBV7-2 and TRBJ2-1, the complete variable domain is GAGVSQSPSNKVTEKGKDVELRCDPISGHTALYWYRQSLGQGLEFLIYFQGNSAPDKSGLPSDRFSAERTGGSVSTLTIQRTQQEDSAVYLCASSLSTLTSGSGNEQFFGPGTRLTVL.

The chain carries TRBV11-3 and TRBJ2-2; D gene uncertain. V lost 5 bases, J lost 6 bases, and 13 bases lay in between. There are 14 residues in the CDR3. Germline values: CDR1 SGHNT, CDR2 YENEEA. The CDR3 protein is CASSGWNSPGELFF. The CDR3 DNA is TGTGCCAGCAGCGGGTGGAATAGCCCCGGGGAGCTGTTTTTT.

This clone was picked up one time. The chain has TRBV11-3 and TRBJ2-1; 10 nucleotides align to TRBD2. Germline-derived CDR1 and CDR2 are SGHNT and YENEEA. V lost 4 bases, J lost 4 bases, and 4 bases stayed unmatched. The CDR3 covers 15 residues. The CDR3 region is CASSSGTSAYNEQFF. In DNA form, the CDR3 reads TGTGCCAGCAGCTCCGGGACTAGCGCATACAATGAGCAGTTCTTC.

CDR3 region: CASSEETALSGNTIYF. The CDR3 bases are TGTGCCAGCAGTGAAGAGACAGCGCTATCCGGAAACACCATATATTTT. The rearrangement joins TRBV6-1 to TRBJ1-3; possible D gene TRBD1, 5 bases. The CDR3 extends over 16 amino acids. Trimming took off 1 base at V and 4 bases at J, with 14 bases between the two ends. Germline V gene data show CDR1 as MNHNS and CDR2 as SASEGT.

This chain joins TRBV2 and TRBJ2-3, with D possibly being TRBD1 (5 bases). CDR3 length: 15 amino acids. Germline values: CDR1 SNHLY, CDR2 FYNNEI. The germline V and J ends were trimmed by 6 bases and 1 base, with 14 bases remaining between them. CDR3 loop: CASRRTQGGTDTQYF. CDR3 nucleotides: TGTGCCAGCAGGCGGACCCAGGGCGGCACAGATACGCAGTATTTT.

The chain has TRBV7-8 and TRBJ2-7; TRBD2 aligns across 15 bases. Germline assignment: CDR1 SGHVS and CDR2 FQNEAQ. The trim removed 5 bases at V and 6 bases at J, leaving 5 bases unmatched. The CDR3 sequence is 15 residues long. CDR3 nucleotides: TGTGCCAGCAGCCCAGGGACTAGCGGGGGGTCCGAGCAGTACTTC. This codes for CASSPGTSGGSEQYF.

The V call is TRBV12-2, the J call TRBJ2-1; the D call in the table, TRBD2, was not verified against the DNA. TRBV12-2 is marked as a pseudogene. The CDR3 is 13 amino acids. CDR3 sequence reads: CASRPEAYNEQFF. In DNA form, the CDR3 reads TGTGCAAGTCGCCCGGAAGCGTACAATGAGCAGTTCTTC.

The chain is built from TRBV7-9 and TRBJ2-1; 10 bases are shared with TRBD2. The CDR3 sequence is 16 residues long. Germline CDR1 reads SEHNR; CDR2 reads FQNEAQ (reference sequence). With 4 bases clipped from V and 5 bases from J, the junction kept 8 bases outside the gene matches. CDR3 protein: CASSSWTSGDDNEQFF. CDR3 nucleotide sequence: TGTGCCAGCAGCTCCTGGACTAGCGGAGATGACAATGAGCAGTTCTTC.

The V and J genes are TRBV5-1 and TRBJ1-1; D uncertain. Deletions cut 2 bases from V and 4 bases from J, with 15 bases between. The germline V gene encodes CDR1 SGHRS and CDR2 YFSETQ. The CDR3 runs to 15 residues. The CDR3 is CASSFQSSGVTEAFF. The CDR3 region has the DNA TGCGCCAGCAGCTTTCAGTCCTCAGGCGTCACTGAAGCTTTCTTT. Complete variable domain (other parts from reference TRBV5-1 and TRBJ1-1): KAGVTQTPRYLIKTRGQQVTLSCSPISGHRSVSWYQQTPGQGLQFLFEYFSETQRNKGNFPGRFSGRQFSNSRSEMNVSTLELGDSALYLCASSFQSSGVTEAFFGQGTRLTVV.

The CDR3 DNA is TGTGCCAGCAGCCTAGGTGGGGACAGACTTGGCTACACCTTC. It is translated as CASSLGGDRLGYTF. The gene calls are TRBV11-2 and TRBJ1-2, with TRBD1 matching 7 bases. The V and J ends lost 5 bases and 7 bases, in that order; junction bases with no gene match: 10. Looked up from germline, CDR1 is SGHAT and CDR2 is FQNNGV. This CDR3 comprises 14 residues.

This sequence joins TRBV4-1 and TRBJ1-4; tentatively, D is TRBD1 (6 bases). This CDR3 is built from 17 residues. Trimming pared 1 base from V and 8 bases from J, leaving 20 bases between. The germline gives CDR1 MGHRA, CDR2 YSYEKL. The CDR3 coding sequence is TGCGCCAGCAGCCAAGTCCGTGACGGAGGGGGGGAAGAAAAACTGTTTTTT. This sequence encodes CASSQVRDGGGEEKLFF.

A remark on this clone: An end of the junction does not agree with germline; a read error may underlie this. The chain uses TRBV7-7 and TRBJ2-3, with D possibly TRBD1 on 6 matching bases. Germline CDR1 and CDR2: SSHAT and FNYEAQ (reference sequence). CDR3 length: 13 amino acids. The CDR3 loop is CASSQRQDDTQYF. Here the CDR3 DNA reads TGTGCTAGCAGCCAAAGACAGGACGATACGCAGTATTTT.